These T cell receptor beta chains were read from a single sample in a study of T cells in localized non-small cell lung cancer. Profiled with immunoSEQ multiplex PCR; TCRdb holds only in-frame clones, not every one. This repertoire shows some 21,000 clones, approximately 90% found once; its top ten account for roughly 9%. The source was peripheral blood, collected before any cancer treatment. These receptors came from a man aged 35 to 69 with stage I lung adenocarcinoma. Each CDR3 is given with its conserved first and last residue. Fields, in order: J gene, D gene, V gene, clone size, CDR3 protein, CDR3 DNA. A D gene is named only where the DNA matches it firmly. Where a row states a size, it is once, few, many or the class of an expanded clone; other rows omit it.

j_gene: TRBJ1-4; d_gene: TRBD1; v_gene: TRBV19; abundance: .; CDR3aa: CASSILQGTPTVEKLFF; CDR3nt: TGTGCCAGTAGTATACTACAGGGGACGCCTACGGTAGAAAAACTGTTTTTT
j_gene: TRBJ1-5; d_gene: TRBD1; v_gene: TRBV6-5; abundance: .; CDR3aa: CASSETGVEQPQHF; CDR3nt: TGTGCCAGCAGTGAGACAGGGGTAGAGCAGCCCCAGCATTTT
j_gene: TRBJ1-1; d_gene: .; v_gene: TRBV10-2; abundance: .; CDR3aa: CASSESPPGGGSLTEAFF; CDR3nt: TGCGCCAGCAGTGAGTCGCCCCCTGGGGGGGGCTCGCTCACTGAAGCTTTCTTT
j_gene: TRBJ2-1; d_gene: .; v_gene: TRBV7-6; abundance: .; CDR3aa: CASSSTGYNEQFF; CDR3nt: TGTGCCAGCAGCTCCACAGGGTACAATGAGCAGTTCTTC
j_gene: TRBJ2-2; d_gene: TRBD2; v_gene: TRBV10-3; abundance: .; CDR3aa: CAISPGLAGSNTGELFF; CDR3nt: TGTGCCATCAGCCCTGGACTAGCGGGGTCGAACACCGGGGAGCTGTTTTTT
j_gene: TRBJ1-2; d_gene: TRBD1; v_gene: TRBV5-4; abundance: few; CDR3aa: CASSLQGAKPGYTF; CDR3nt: TGTGCCAGCAGCTTGCAGGGGGCCAAACCCGGCTACACCTTC
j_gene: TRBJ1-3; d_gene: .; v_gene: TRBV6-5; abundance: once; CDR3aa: CASIQAGSGNTIYF; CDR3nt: TGTGCCAGCATCCAGGCAGGCTCTGGAAACACCATATATTTT
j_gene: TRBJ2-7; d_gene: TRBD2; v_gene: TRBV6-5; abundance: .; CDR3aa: CASSLTLAGGKEQYF; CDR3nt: TGTGCCAGCAGTCTAACACTAGCGGGAGGGAAGGAGCAGTACTTC
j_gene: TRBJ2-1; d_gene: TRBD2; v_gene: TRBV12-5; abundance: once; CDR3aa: CASETGSGGGNEQFF; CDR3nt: TGTGCTAGTGAGACCGGTAGCGGGGGGGGCAATGAGCAGTTCTTC
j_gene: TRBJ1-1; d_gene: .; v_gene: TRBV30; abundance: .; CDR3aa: CAWSARRPNTEAFF; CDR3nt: TGTGCCTGGAGTGCACGGCGACCGAACACTGAAGCTTTCTTT
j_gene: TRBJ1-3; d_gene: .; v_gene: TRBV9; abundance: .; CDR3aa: CASSVELGASGNTIYF; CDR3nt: TGTGCCAGCAGCGTAGAGCTGGGAGCCTCTGGAAACACCATATATTTT
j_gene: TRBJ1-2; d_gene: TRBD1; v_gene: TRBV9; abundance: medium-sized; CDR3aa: CASSVEGQTYGYTF; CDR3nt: TGTGCCAGCAGCGTAGAGGGACAGACGTATGGCTACACCTTC
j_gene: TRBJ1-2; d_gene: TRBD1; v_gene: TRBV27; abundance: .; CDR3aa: CASSPRTGPNYGYTF; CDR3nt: TGTGCCAGCAGTCCAAGGACAGGCCCCAACTATGGCTACACCTTC
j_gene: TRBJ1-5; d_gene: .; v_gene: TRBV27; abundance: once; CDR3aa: CASSEQRNQPQHF; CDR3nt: TGTGCCAGCAGTGAACAGAGAAATCAGCCCCAGCATTTT
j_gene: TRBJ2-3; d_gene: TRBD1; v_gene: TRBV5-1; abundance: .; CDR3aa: CASSPGTGKGGTDTQYF; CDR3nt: TGCGCCAGCAGCCCAGGGACAGGGAAGGGAGGGACAGATACGCAGTATTTT
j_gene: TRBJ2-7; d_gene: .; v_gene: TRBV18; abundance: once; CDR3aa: CASSLLGGGYEQYF; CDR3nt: TGTGCCAGCTCCCTGCTGGGGGGCGGGTACGAGCAGTACTTC
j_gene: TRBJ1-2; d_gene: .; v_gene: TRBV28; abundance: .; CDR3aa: CASGRGDYGYTF; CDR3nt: TGTGCCAGTGGCAGGGGTGACTATGGCTACACCTTC
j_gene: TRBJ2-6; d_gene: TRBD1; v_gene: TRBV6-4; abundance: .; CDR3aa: CASSLRTGESGANVLTF; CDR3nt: TGTGCCAGCAGTTTACGGACAGGCGAATCTGGGGCCAACGTCCTGACTTTC
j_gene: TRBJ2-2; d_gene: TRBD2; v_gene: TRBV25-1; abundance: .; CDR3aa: CASSQWTSKNTGELFF; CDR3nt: TGTGCCAGCAGTCAATGGACTAGCAAGAACACCGGGGAGCTGTTTTTT
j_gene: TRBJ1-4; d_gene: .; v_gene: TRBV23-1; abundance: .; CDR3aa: CASSQYLIRTESIYEKLFF; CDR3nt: TGCGCCAGCAGTCAATATCTAATTCGGACAGAAAGTATTTATGAAAAACTGTTTTTT
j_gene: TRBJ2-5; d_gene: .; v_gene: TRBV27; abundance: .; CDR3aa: CASSLTQGGTQYF; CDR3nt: TGTGCCAGCAGTTTAACACAGGGAGGGACCCAGTACTTC
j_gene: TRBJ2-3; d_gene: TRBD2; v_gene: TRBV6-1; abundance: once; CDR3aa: CASSVIKRGEGDTQYF; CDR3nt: TGTGCCAGCAGTGTCATTAAGCGGGGGGAGGGAGATACGCAGTATTTT
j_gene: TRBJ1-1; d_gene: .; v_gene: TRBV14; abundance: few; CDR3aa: CASSQGSENTEAFF; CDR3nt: TGTGCCAGCAGCCAAGGGTCAGAGAACACTGAAGCTTTCTTT
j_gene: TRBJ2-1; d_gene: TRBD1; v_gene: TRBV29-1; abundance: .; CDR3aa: CSVERDRAYNEQFF; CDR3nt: TGCAGCGTTGAAAGGGACAGGGCCTACAATGAGCAGTTCTTC
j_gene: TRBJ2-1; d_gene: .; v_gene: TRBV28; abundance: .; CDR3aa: CASSPTTAQIRMVQFF; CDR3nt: TGTGCCAGCAGTCCGACGACAGCGCAGATCCGGATGGTGCAGTTCTTC
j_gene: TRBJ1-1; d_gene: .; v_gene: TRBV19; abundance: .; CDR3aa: CASSPRITEAFF; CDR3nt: TGTGCCAGTAGCCCCCGGATCACTGAAGCTTTCTTT